These T cell receptor beta chains were read from a single sample in a study of blood T cell repertoires in COVID-19. Generated by immunoSEQ multiplex PCR, the TCRdb table keeps only in-frame clones and is missing some. The repertoire has 300,000 to 400,000 clones, 85% of them found once; the top ten carry roughly 7.8%. Sequencing was done on a sample of peripheral blood. The receptors shown here come from a human donor in a cohort sampled during active COVID-19. The CDR3 runs from the conserved cysteine through the conserved F or W. D genes are given only for firm matches. Clone size is shown for a subset of rows, as once, few, many or a class of expanded clone.

D,J,size,V,CDR3,DNA
TRBD1,TRBJ1-1,once,TRBV19,CASSIPDRANEAFF,TGTGCCAGTAGTATTCCGGACAGGGCAAATGAAGCTTTCTTT
TRBD1,TRBJ1-4,NA,TRBV27,CASSLGTGGEKLFF,TGTGCCAGCAGTTTAGGAACAGGGGGTGAAAAACTGTTTTTT
NA,TRBJ1-1,once,TRBV14,CASSPPGGAIGAFF,TGTGCCAGCAGCCCCCCCGGAGGGGCGATTGGAGCTTTCTTT
NA,TRBJ1-2,NA,TRBV29-1,CSSKDSYGYTF,TGCAGCTCGAAAGACAGCTATGGCTACACCTTC
TRBD2,TRBJ2-1,NA,TRBV7-3,CASSLAGGNNEQFF,TGTGCCAGCAGCTTAGCGGGGGGAAACAATGAGCAGTTCTTC
TRBD1,TRBJ2-5,many,TRBV6-5,CASRPGQRQETQYF,TGTGCCAGCAGACCGGGACAGAGACAAGAGACCCAGTACTTC
TRBD1,TRBJ1-3,once,TRBV4-1,CASSQVPDRAGNTIYF,TGCGCCAGCAGCCAGGTGCCCGACAGGGCTGGAAACACCATATATTTT
NA,TRBJ1-2,NA,TRBV19,CASSPRTGDSYGYTF,TGTGCCAGTAGTCCCCGGACGGGGGATAGCTATGGCTACACCTTC
NA,TRBJ2-6,NA,TRBV5-4,CASSQQGQTGANVLTF,TGTGCCAGCAGCCAGCAGGGGCAGACTGGGGCCAACGTCCTGACTTTC
NA,TRBJ1-5,NA,TRBV4-1,CASSQLQGIGSNQPQHF,TGCGCCAGCAGCCAATTACAGGGTATCGGGAGCAATCAGCCCCAGCATTTT
TRBD1,TRBJ1-1,NA,TRBV29-1,CSVVIGQGQGQAFF,TGCAGCGTTGTTATCGGACAGGGCCAGGGTCAGGCTTTCTTT
NA,TRBJ2-1,NA,TRBV2,CASSEGWEAYNEQFF,TGTGCCAGCAGTGAAGGCTGGGAGGCCTACAATGAGCAGTTCTTC
TRBD2,TRBJ2-7,once,TRBV28,CASTGTSFYEQYF,TGTGCCAGCACCGGGACTAGCTTCTACGAGCAGTACTTC
TRBD2,TRBJ2-5,NA,TRBV19,CASSSGQETQYF,TGTGCCAGTTCTAGCGGGCAAGAGACCCAGTACTTC
NA,TRBJ2-3,NA,TRBV6-5,CASSYETSRDTQYF,TGTGCCAGCAGTTACGAGACTAGTCGAGATACGCAGTATTTT
NA,TRBJ1-1,NA,TRBV14,CASSQMGRNTEAFF,TGTGCCAGCAGCCAAATGGGGAGGAACACTGAAGCTTTCTTT
NA,TRBJ2-3,NA,TRBV14,CASSELGPNLDPSTDTQYF,TGTGCCAGCAGCGAATTGGGGCCTAACCTTGACCCGAGCACAGATACGCAGTATTTT
TRBD1,TRBJ2-1,many,TRBV24-1,CATSDLPGDSSYNEQFF,TGTGCCACCAGTGATTTGCCCGGGGACAGCTCCTACAATGAGCAGTTCTTC